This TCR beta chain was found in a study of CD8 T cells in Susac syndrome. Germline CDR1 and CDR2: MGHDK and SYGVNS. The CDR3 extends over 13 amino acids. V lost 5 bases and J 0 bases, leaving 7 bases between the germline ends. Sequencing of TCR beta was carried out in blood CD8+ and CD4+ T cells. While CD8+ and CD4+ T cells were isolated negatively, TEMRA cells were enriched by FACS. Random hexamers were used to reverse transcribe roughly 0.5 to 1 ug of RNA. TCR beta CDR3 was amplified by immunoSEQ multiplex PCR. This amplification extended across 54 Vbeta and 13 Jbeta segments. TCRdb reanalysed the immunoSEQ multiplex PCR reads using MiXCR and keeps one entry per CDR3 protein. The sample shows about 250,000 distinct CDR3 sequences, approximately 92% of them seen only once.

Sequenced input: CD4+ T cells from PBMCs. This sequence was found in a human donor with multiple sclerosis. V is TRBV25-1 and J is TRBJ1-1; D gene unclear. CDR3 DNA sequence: TGTGCCAGCAGTTTCAAGATGAACACTGAAGCTTTCTTT. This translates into CASSFKMNTEAFF. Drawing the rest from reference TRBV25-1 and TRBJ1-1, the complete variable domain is EADIYQTPRYLVIGTGKKITLECSQTMGHDKMYWYQQDPGMELHLIHYSYGVNSTEKGDLSSESTVSRIRTEHFPLTLESARPSHTSQYLCASSFKMNTEAFFGQGTRLTVV.